These 21 T cell receptor beta chains were sequenced from one sample in a study of T-cell memory formation after mild COVID-19. TCRdb ran MiXCR on the 5' RACE reads and lists one entry per CDR3 protein. This sample has about 130,000 distinct CDR3 sequences, with approximately 25% found just once. The sample comprised PBMCs or a T cell subset sorted from them (not recorded which). Receptor source: an adult woman who had mild COVID-19 (a few samples of this study predate the infection). Cell type and time point are not known.

The chain uses TRBV3-1 and TRBJ2-7, with 7 bases matching TRBD1. The CDR3 covers 16 residues. Trimming cost V 4 bases and J 0 bases; bases outside gene matches: 9. Germline loops: CDR1 LGHDT, CDR2 YNNKEL (reference sequence). CDR3 in DNA: TGTGCCAGCAGCCGGGTGGGGACAGAGGACTCCTACGAGCAGTACTTC. Its protein product is CASSRVGTEDSYEQYF.

The V call is TRBV20-1, the J call TRBJ2-7, with 7 bases lining up with TRBD1. CDR1 and CDR2 (germline): DFQATT, SNEGSKA (reference sequence). Germline trimming cut 2 bases from V and 3 bases from J; bases unmatched to any gene: 4. The CDR3 runs to 13 residues. This CDR3 reads CSARNRGSYEQYF. CDR3 sequence (DNA): TGCAGTGCTAGAAACAGGGGAAGCTACGAGCAGTACTTC.

At least ten counts were recorded for this clonotype. The CDR3 DNA is TGCGCCAGCAGCTACGGACCTGGGGGGGCTCAGCCCCAGCATTTT. Its protein product is CASSYGPGGAQPQHF. The chain is built from TRBV4-1 and TRBJ1-5; D may be TRBD1 (6 bases). The CDR3 has 15 residues. V lost 5 bases and J 6 bases, leaving 17 bases between the germline ends. Germline V lookup: CDR1 MGHRA, CDR2 YSYEKL.

This clonotype appeared a few times. The rearrangement links TRBV9 to TRBJ2-3; 8 nucleotides align to TRBD2. This CDR3 has 15 residues. V shed 3 bases and J 2 bases; nucleotides not matched to a gene: 5. Germline V gene sequence: CDR1 SGDLS, CDR2 YYNGEE. The CDR3 DNA sequence: TGTGCCAGCAGCGCCACTAGCGGTCCCACAGATACGCAGTATTTT. Translated, it gives CASSATSGPTDTQYF.

J is TRBJ1-2 and V is TRBV24-1; D is possibly TRBD1 (5 bases). The CDR3 length is 15 residues. V lost 7 bases, J lost 2 bases, and 16 bases lay in between. Germline V lookup: CDR1 KGHDR, CDR2 SFDVKD. CDR3 sequence reads: CATSPGMGPNYGYTF. The CDR3 DNA is TGTGCCACCAGCCCCGGGATGGGGCCAAACTATGGCTACACCTTC.

The CDR3 reads CASNPGQGVDEQFF. The CDR3 DNA reads TGCGCCAGCAATCCGGGACAGGGAGTAGATGAGCAGTTCTTC. V gene TRBV5-1 combines with J gene TRBJ2-1, with 9 bases lining up with TRBD1. Germline V gene sequence: CDR1 SGHRS, CDR2 YFSETQ. This CDR3 has 14 amino acids. The J segment lost 8 bases and the V segment lost 6 bases, leaving 9 bases of the junction unmatched.

The chain uses TRBV5-1 and TRBJ1-1; 7 nucleotides align to TRBD1. Germline trimming cut 1 base from V and 2 bases from J; bases unmatched to any gene: 5. The CDR3 sequence is 15 residues long. Germline-derived CDR1 and CDR2 are SGHRS and YFSETQ. For the CDR3, the DNA is TGCGCCAGCAGCTTGAGGACAGGAGAAAACACTGAAGCTTTCTTT. As protein: CASSLRTGENTEAFF.

Only a few counts were recorded for this clonotype. J is TRBJ2-7 and V is TRBV11-3, with unresolved D. Germline values: CDR1 SGHNT, CDR2 YENEEA. The V end was cut by 5 bases, the J end by 3 bases, with 14 bases between. The CDR3 consists of 14 residues. This CDR3 is CASSVRSVNYEQYF. The CDR3 nucleotides are TGTGCCAGCAGCGTCCGATCCGTCAACTACGAGCAGTACTTC.

The gene calls are TRBV29-1 and TRBJ2-5; 7 nucleotides match TRBD2. After removal of 0 bases from V and 1 base from J, the junction contained 2 bases not matched to a gene. The CDR3 has 14 amino acids. Germline CDR1 and CDR2: SQVTM and ANQGSEA. The CDR3, as DNA: TGCAGCGTTGAAGAGGGAGGGTTCCAAGAGACCCAGTACTTC. Translated: CSVEEGGFQETQYF.

The V and J genes are TRBV7-2 and TRBJ2-7; 7 nucleotides line up with TRBD2. Trimming cost V 5 bases and J 1 base; bases outside gene matches: 11. Looked up from germline, CDR1 is SGHTA and CDR2 is FQGNSA. The CDR3 contains 16 residues. The CDR3 reads CASSHPDREASYEQYF. CDR3 nucleotides: TGTGCCAGCAGCCACCCGGATCGGGAGGCATCCTACGAGCAGTACTTC.

The chain joins TRBV6-5 to TRBJ2-3, with 7 nucleotides matching TRBD1. Germline CDR1 MNHEY, CDR2 SVGAGI. The CDR3 runs to 15 residues. Trimming removed 5 bases from V and 2 bases from J; junction bases left unmatched: 7. The CDR3 is CASSRRQGFTDTQYF. As DNA, the CDR3 is TGTGCCAGCAGTCGCCGACAGGGCTTCACAGATACGCAGTATTTT.

There are a few counts of this clonotype. The V and J genes are TRBV12-3 or TRBV12-4 and TRBJ2-1, with no clear D. The V end lost 6 bases, the J end lost 2 bases, and 8 bases lay between the germline ends. The CDR3 is made up of 13 amino acids. The CDR3 region is CASSPTPYNEQFF. CDR3 sequence (DNA): TGTGCCAGCAGCCCCACCCCCTACAATGAGCAGTTCTTC.

The chain employs TRBV4-1 and TRBJ2-2, with a possible D match to TRBD1 (6 bases). The CDR3 runs to 15 residues. Trimming shortened V by 3 bases and J by 6 bases, and 14 bases separated the two germline ends. Germline CDR1 is MGHRA and CDR2 is YSYEKL. The CDR3 sequence is CASSQAQGWAGELFF. CDR3 DNA sequence: TGCGCCAGCAGCCAGGCACAGGGTTGGGCCGGGGAGCTGTTTTTT.

The J gene is TRBJ1-1, the V gene TRBV30, with 7 bases that match TRBD1. V gave up 5 bases and J gave up 0 bases; unmatched junction bases: 3. This CDR3 contains 13 residues. Germline values: CDR1 GTSNPN, CDR2 SVGIG (reference sequence). CDR3 sequence: CAWGGQVNTEAFF. The CDR3 nucleotides are TGTGCCTGGGGTGGACAGGTGAACACTGAAGCTTTCTTT.

This sequence joins TRBV29-1 and TRBJ2-1, with 11 bases fitting TRBD2. CDR1 SQVTM and CDR2 ANQGSEA come from the germline V gene. The V gene end was trimmed by 7 bases and the J gene end by 6 bases; junction bases not matched to a gene: 8. The length of the CDR3 is 14 residues. The CDR3 reads CSAPLAGARNEQFF. The CDR3 DNA reads as TGCAGCGCCCCACTAGCGGGGGCCCGCAATGAGCAGTTCTTC.

The V gene is TRBV29-1, the J gene TRBJ2-7; 11 bases match TRBD2. J lost 5 bases, V lost 6 bases, and 21 bases had no gene match. Per the germline V gene, CDR1 is SQVTM and CDR2 is ANQGSEA. The CDR3 is made up of 18 amino acids. In DNA, the CDR3 is TGCAGCGTCTTGGATTCCTTCGGACTAGCGGGCCGTTCGAACGAGCAGTACTTC. This encodes CSVLDSFGLAGRSNEQYF.

V usage is TRBV7-9 and J usage is TRBJ2-7, with D perhaps matching TRBD1 (6 bases). CDR3 length: 15 amino acids. In germline, CDR1 is SEHNR, CDR2 FQNEAQ (reference sequence). V was trimmed by 5 bases and J by 1 base, leaving 15 bases between them. DNA of the CDR3: TGTGCCAGCAGCCGCTACAGGGTGGGGTCCTACGAGCAGTACTTC. This sequence encodes CASSRYRVGSYEQYF.

The gene calls are TRBV6-6 and TRBJ2-7; D is perhaps TRBD2 (6 bases). Germline lookup yields CDR1 MNHNY and CDR2 SVGAGI (reference sequence). The CDR3 length is 14 residues. V gave up 10 bases and J gave up 5 bases, with 21 bases separating them. The CDR3 sequence: CATHRTAGGDEQYF. In DNA form, the CDR3 reads TGTGCCACCCATCGGACCGCTGGAGGGGACGAGCAGTACTTC.

This clonotype has a handful of counts. The V call is TRBV12-3 or TRBV12-4, the J call TRBJ2-6; D remains ambiguous. V lost 6 bases and J 0 bases, leaving 15 bases between the germline ends. CDR3 size: 17 residues. The CDR3 protein is CASSPLPRRSGANVLTF. DNA for the CDR3: TGTGCCAGCAGCCCCCTCCCGCGTCGCTCTGGGGCCAACGTCCTGACTTTC.

This rearrangement joins TRBV29-1 to TRBJ2-2; maybe TRBD2 (5 bases). Germline assignment: CDR1 SQVTM and CDR2 ANQGSEA. The CDR3 length is 13 residues. Between the trimmed V and J ends, which lost 7 bases and 3 bases, there was a span of 12 bases. DNA of the CDR3: TGCAGCGGTGAGGACGGGGACACCGGGGAGCTGTTTTTT. Translated: CSGEDGDTGELFF.

This clonotype has just a few counts. The rearrangement uses TRBV9 and TRBJ2-4; weak D call: TRBD2 (6 bases). V lost 0 bases, J lost 0 bases, and 10 bases lay in between. Germline V lookup: CDR1 SGDLS, CDR2 YYNGEE. There are 16 residues in the CDR3. This chain's CDR3 is CASSVGGEEAKNIQYF. CDR3 in DNA: TGTGCCAGCAGCGTAGGGGGGGAGGAAGCCAAAAACATTCAGTACTTC.